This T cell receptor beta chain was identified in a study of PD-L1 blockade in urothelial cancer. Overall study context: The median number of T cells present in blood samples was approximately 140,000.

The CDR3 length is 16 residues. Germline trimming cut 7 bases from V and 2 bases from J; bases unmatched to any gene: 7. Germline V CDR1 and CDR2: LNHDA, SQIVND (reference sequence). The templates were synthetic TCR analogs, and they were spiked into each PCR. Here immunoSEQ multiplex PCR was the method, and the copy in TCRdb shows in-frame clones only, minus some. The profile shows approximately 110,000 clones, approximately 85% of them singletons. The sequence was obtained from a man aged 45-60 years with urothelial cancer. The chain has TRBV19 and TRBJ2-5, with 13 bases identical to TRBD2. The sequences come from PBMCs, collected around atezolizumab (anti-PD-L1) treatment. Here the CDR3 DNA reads TGTGCCAGTACCCCGGGACTAGCGGGATATCAAGAGACCCAGTACTTC. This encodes CASTPGLAGYQETQYF.